This entry is about one T cell receptor beta chain. This sample stems from a study of CD8+CD57+ T cells in acquired aplastic anemia. V was clipped by 8 bases and J by 8 bases, with 9 bases between them. The germline CDR1 and CDR2 sequences are KGHDR and SFDVKD. CDR3 length: 11 residues. Genomic DNA was employed as the template in profiling TCR beta VDJ and CDR3. A single record per CDR3 protein comes from TCRdb applying MiXCR to the reads. This table has 89,000 or so distinct CDR3 sequences, 55% to 80% appearing once. Patients chosen for sequencing had shown CD8+CD57+ cell expansion by flow cytometry. The V gene is TRBV24-1, the J gene TRBJ2-1; D not resolved. The material sequenced was sorted CD4+, CD8+, or CD8+CD57+ T cells (not recorded which) from PBMCs. The TCR was taken from a human donor with aplastic anemia. CDR3: CATTQSDEQFF. In DNA form, the CDR3 reads TGTGCCACCACCCAGAGTGATGAGCAGTTCTTC.